Detailed here is one TCR beta chain. CDR3 size: 14 residues. With 9 bases clipped from V and 2 bases from J, the junction kept 7 bases outside the gene matches. Germline CDR1 reads MNHEY; CDR2 reads SVGAGI. The data are from a study of blood T cell repertoires in COVID-19. The wider study: Some COVID-19 samples were acute and others convalescent; all came from the United States, Italy and Spain. T cells, B-cell-depleted T cells, or PBMCs supplied cDNA or gDNA.

Using immunoSEQ multiplex PCR, the repertoire was profiled, and TCRdb retains in-frame clones only, with some absent. Of 140,000 to 150,000 clones listed, about 84% were seen once; the top ten hold around 5%. The genes are TRBV6-5 and TRBJ1-5; 7 bases fit TRBD1. Source material: peripheral blood. The source of this sequence is a woman aged 45-59 years with acute or convalescent COVID-19. In DNA form, the CDR3 reads TGTGCCAGTGGGGGGACAGAAGGCAATCAGCCCCAGCATTTT. Amino acids: CASGGTEGNQPQHF.